These T cell receptor beta chains were read from a single sample in a study of blood T cells in healthy people across ages. TCRdb itself ran the 5' RACE reads through MiXCR, one entry per CDR3 protein. Of around 750,000 distinct CDR3 sequences listed, 53% are singletons. The specimen sequenced was blood. These receptors were taken from an elderly man in good health. CDR3s leave out the opening cysteine and the closing phenylalanine or tryptophan. The order of the fields is J gene, V gene, CDR3 protein.

>TRBJ2-3|TRBV7-9
ASSLEARHRYAY
>TRBJ2-1|TRBV6-6
ASSYSIGGGRNEQF
>TRBJ2-1|TRBV7-8
ASTLAPGNEQF
>TRBJ2-7|TRBV2
ASTLRDGYEQY
>TRBJ2-5|TRBV5-1
ASSSTGTGGQETQY
>TRBJ1-6|TRBV12-3/TRBV12-4
ASSLQAGNSPLH
>TRBJ2-7|TRBV3-1
ASSPPGTRTYEQY
>TRBJ2-5|TRBV20-1
SAAPAGRGKQETQY
>TRBJ1-4|TRBV5-5
ASSFGQGYEKLF
>TRBJ2-7|TRBV20-1
SAPMRGGSYEQY
>TRBJ2-7|TRBV20-1
SAMTSGSRYEQY
>TRBJ1-2|TRBV3-1
ASSQGGTGAYT
>TRBJ1-2|TRBV7-9
ASSMGGIVNGYT
>TRBJ2-5|TRBV12-3/TRBV12-4
ASSLSQFTQY
>TRBJ2-7|TRBV3-1
ASSQGIGLRYEQY
>TRBJ2-1|TRBV14
ASSQEVLAGVGNEQF
>TRBJ2-3|TRBV7-2
ASSFLAGSSTDTQY
>TRBJ2-3|TRBV6-6
ASSTLAGAGTDTQY
>TRBJ2-4|TRBV3-1
ASSRSHGSSSYKNIQY
>TRBJ1-2|TRBV15
ATSREGDNYGYT
>NA|TRBV7-6
ASSFLPFGRMGSGRATEQY
>TRBJ2-1|TRBV13
ASSSKILAGGPWSSYNEQF
>TRBJ2-7|TRBV4-1
ASSQGTSGPREQY
>TRBJ2-1|TRBV6-2/TRBV6-3
ASARRGPSAGSLQF
>TRBJ2-6|TRBV2
ASSWRGDSGANVLT
>TRBJ1-2|TRBV7-2
ASSLAPGLSGYT
>TRBJ2-1|TRBV4-2
ASSQEGDNEQF
>TRBJ1-2|TRBV30
ASRQIYGYT
>TRBJ1-1|TRBV3-1
ASSQGEGRGEAF
>TRBJ2-5|TRBV27
ASSLTGGNQETQY
>TRBJ1-2|TRBV29-1
SSRDGNYGYT
>TRBJ2-3|TRBV20-1
SATKDTRYAY
>TRBJ2-3|TRBV28
ATTGGGRTDTQY
>TRBJ1-2|TRBV25-1
ASNPTGGYGYT
>TRBJ2-7|TRBV6-2/TRBV6-3
ASSWGRVYEQY
>TRBJ2-1|TRBV5-1
ASSFGGLTGGGYEQF
>TRBJ2-1|TRBV12-3/TRBV12-4
ASSPLGGYNEQF
>TRBJ2-1|TRBV24-1
ATKGDGSYNEQF
>TRBJ2-1|TRBV18
ASANDRYNEQF
>TRBJ1-1|TRBV5-1
ASSSGRGSEAF
>TRBJ2-7|TRBV28
APGQISYEQY
>TRBJ2-2|TRBV9
ASSLTGTPTGTGELF
>TRBJ2-1|TRBV24-1
ATSDWTSGSSYNEQF
>TRBJ1-2|TRBV5-4
ASSLARGAPSNYGYT
>TRBJ2-1|TRBV4-2
ASSQGRPGLAGWEQF
>TRBJ1-2|TRBV7-2
ASSLWGAGQPSRSSYGYT
>TRBJ2-7|TRBV11-2
ASSYRQGRTYEQY
>TRBJ2-5|TRBV2
AARGSGSPQETQY
>NA|TRBV20-1
SATHPTGYYEQY
>TRBJ1-1|TRBV2
ASSEEGGLSEAF
>TRBJ2-6|TRBV24-1
ATSRTSHSGANVLT
>TRBJ2-1|TRBV5-1
ASSVLTTSEQF
>TRBJ2-6|TRBV2
ASRGGGASGANVLT
>TRBJ2-1|TRBV7-8
ASRLRGQVPNEQF
>TRBJ2-3|TRBV7-4
ASSLGGPANTQY
>TRBJ1-2|TRBV11-2
ASSLEGRAYSGYT
>TRBJ2-5|TRBV6-1
ASTFGTSGCQETQY
>TRBJ2-2|TRBV3-1
ASSLWGLNTGELF
>TRBJ2-7|TRBV20-1
SARGDTGTGREQY